The entry that follows covers one T cell receptor (beta chain) sequence. Its antigen is still unknown. By flow cytometry, patients selected for sequencing had shown an expansion of CD8+CD57+ cells. Each patient gave a blood sample that was collected before any therapy had been received. These data originate in a study of CD8+CD57+ T cells in acquired aplastic anemia. Overall study: Sorted CD4+ and CD8+ cell DNA averaged around 3 ug. Overall study findings and caveats: The same twenty-nine CD8+ CDR3 sequences occurred in patients and in controls. Statistical testing detected no significant gap in CD8+ Simpson's diversity between patients and controls.

Using genomic DNA as the template, TCR beta VDJ and CDR3 profiling was carried out. TCRdb re-called the reads through MiXCR, storing one row per CDR3 protein. Altogether more than 45,000 distinct CDR3 sequences are present, 55% to 70% being singletons, with the ten largest covering approximately 15%. The CDR3 covers 16 residues. Germline trimming cut 2 bases from V and 6 bases from J; bases unmatched to any gene: 10. CDR1 is MNHEY and CDR2 is SMNVEV in the germline V gene (reference sequence). Sequenced input: sorted CD4+, CD8+, or CD8+CD57+ T cells (not recorded which) from PBMCs. This clonotype was obtained from a human donor with aplastic anemia. The rearrangement uses TRBV27 and TRBJ2-1, with 7 bases aligning to TRBD2. The CDR3 region is CASSLNEGTISNEQFF. The DNA of the CDR3 is TGTGCCAGCAGTTTAAACGAGGGGACTATCTCCAATGAGCAGTTCTTC.